This T cell receptor (beta chain) is from a study of OX40 agonist ivuxolimab in advanced cancers. For context, the study as a whole: The costimulatory receptor OX40 (CD134) was targeted by ivuxolimab, a fully human IgG2 agonistic monoclonal antibody. Intravenous ivuxolimab was administered to patients every 2 weeks at six dose levels: 0.01, 0.1, 0.3, 1.5, 3 and 10 mg/kg. Among the 50 to 55 dose-escalation patients, some 20 had hepatocellular carcinoma, 15 or so melanoma, 9 renal cell carcinoma and 9 head and neck cancer. The dose-escalation cohort was about 83% male with a mean age of roughly 62 years, ranging from about 20 to 85. Prior anti-PD-1, anti-PD-L1 or anti-CTLA-4 therapy was permitted, and approximately 39% of dose-escalation patients had received checkpoint inhibitors. Partial responses were achieved by three dose-escalation patients, of whom one had hepatocellular carcinoma and two had cutaneous melanoma. Peripheral TCRbeta sequencing was intended to test whether TCR sequence diversity was altered and clonal T-cell expansion was caused by ivuxolimab. The paper describes the monotherapy dose-escalation part (N ≈ 52 patients) of the phase I trial of ivuxolimab. What the research found in general, with its limitations: Low levels of normalized T-cell clonal expansion were also seen in some patients who did not respond. After ivuxolimab, expanded clones were on average more numerous among CD8+ T cells than among CD4+ T cells. The antigen specificity of the clonally expanded peripheral T cells was not determined. In the 0.1-3.0 mg/kg groups, partial responders had among the lowest normalized peripheral clonal expansion, particularly in CD8+ T cells. At doses from 0.1 to 3.0 mg/kg, clonal expansion was seen in both CD4+ and CD8+ blood T cells between baseline and week 6.

V is reduced by 3 bases and J by 4 bases, leaving a spacing of 9 bases between them. The CDR3 holds 13 amino acids from the cysteine to the phenylalanine. Only the CDR3 DNA stays, 39 bases, in frame from base 1. In the germline V gene, CDR1 corresponds to MDHEN and CDR2 to SYDVKM. Genomic DNA was extracted from sorted cells for sequencing of the TCRbeta CDR3 region. TCRbeta CDR3 regions were sequenced using the immunoSEQ Assay. In its TCRdb copy, this immuneACCESS table keeps in-frame sequences only and misses some clones. Where compared with another copy, unresolved V genes explain less than half of these, and the others have no known cause. The sample profile shows 50,000 to 60,000 clones; 86% of them were found once. The biggest ten clones account for roughly 1.1% of the sample. Patients with autoimmune disease history or receiving systemic immunosuppression were excluded from the trial. Peripheral blood for TCR sequencing was collected from all dose cohorts at baseline, on cycle 4 day 1, and on cycle 7 day 1. The samples were taken from a phase I, first-in-human, multicenter, open-label dose-escalation trial of ivuxolimab. Adults with locally advanced or metastatic head and neck squamous cell, hepatocellular, melanoma or renal cell carcinoma were enrolled in the trial. Before TCR sequencing, CD4+ T cells and CD8+ T cells from peripheral blood were sorted into separate populations.

The table lists this clone with a count of one. No antigen is known for it. No qualities accompany the bases; no much larger clone lies one base away. The specimen comprised CD4+ or CD8+ T cells sorted from blood, sampled in a trial of the OX40 agonist ivuxolimab. The sequence links TRBV28 to TRBJ2-5; the D gene assignment is ambiguous. This sequence was found in an adult with an advanced solid tumor such as melanoma, head and neck, liver or kidney cancer. The nucleotide sequence is given as TGTGCCAGCAGTTTTTGGCAGGCAGAGACCCAGTACTTC. It specifies CASSFWQAETQYF.